The clone carrying this T cell receptor (beta chain) was seen ten or more times. Its antigen remains unknown. The study enrolled patients aged 18 to 65 with newly diagnosed hyperthyroidism of under 2 months' duration. Used for diagnoses were clinical symptoms, serum thyroxine and TRAb, thyroid ultrasound and orbital computed tomography. The entry originates in a study of T cells in Graves' hyperthyroidism and ophthalmopathy. Study information: The authors collected peripheral blood at initial diagnosis, before any treatment.

Trimming shortened V by 3 bases and J by 0 bases, and 10 bases separated the two germline ends. Germline V gene lookup returns CDR1 MDHEN and CDR2 SYDVKM. The CDR3 runs 15 residues. Authors of the study amplified TCR beta CDR3 regions from RNA transcripts. During a first-round RT-PCR of the TCR CDR3, the HTBI primer set was used. One entry per CDR3 protein results from TCRdb running MiXCR on the multiplex PCR reads. Of hundreds of thousands of distinct CDR3 sequences listed, approximately 13% were seen once; the top ten hold approximately 5.7%. Study-wide points: Using 13 V-J features, a model discriminated ophthalmopathy from stable hyperthyroidism.

The chain is built from TRBV28 and TRBJ2-3; the D is unclear. This TCR derives from a woman between 25 and 40 years old with Graves' hyperthyroidism that later progressed to Graves' ophthalmopathy. Sequenced material: blood. For the CDR3, the DNA is TGTGCCAGCAGTTTGAGCCGGCTTAGCACAGATACGCAGTATTTT. Its protein product is CASSLSRLSTDTQYF.